The rows below give T cell receptor beta chains drawn from one sample of a study of control samples from healthy donors and cancer patients. The method was immunoSEQ multiplex PCR; TCRdb's version includes in-frame clones alone and lacks a portion of them. The table lists 90,000 to 100,000 clones, almost 85% of them singletons. Sequencing was performed on blood. The receptors derive from a man aged 55 to 70 in good health. Each CDR3 is given with its conserved first and last residue. The D gene is left open where the match is weak. Expanded clones are given a class, and other clones once, few, many or no size at all.

CDR3 protein	CDR3 DNA	J gene	clone size	D gene	V gene
CASSDAGVGNEQFF	TGTGCCAGCAGTGATGCAGGGGTGGGGAATGAGCAGTTCTTC	TRBJ2-1	-	-	TRBV6-1
CASSENRVSEQYF	TGCGCCAGCAGTGAGAACAGGGTGAGCGAGCAGTACTTC	TRBJ2-7	-	-	TRBV10-1
CASSQGISGTGVGETQYF	TGTGCCAGCAGCCAAGGTATCTCCGGGACAGGGGTCGGAGAGACCCAGTACTTC	TRBJ2-5	-	TRBD1	TRBV3-1/TRBV3-2
CASTWDSSDEKLFF	TGTGCCAGTACTTGGGACTCCTCCGACGAAAAACTGTTTTTT	TRBJ1-4	once	-	TRBV19
CASSPSGGAPYEQYF	TGTGCCAGCAGCCCGAGCGGGGGGGCCCCCTACGAGCAGTACTTC	TRBJ2-7	-	TRBD2	TRBV7-8
CASSLRGGHDTEAFF	TGTGCCAGCAGCTTGAGAGGGGGCCATGACACTGAAGCTTTCTTT	TRBJ1-1	-	TRBD1	TRBV11-2
CASSSYRGGSYEQYF	TGCGCCAGCAGCTCCTACAGGGGGGGCTCCTACGAGCAGTACTTC	TRBJ2-7	-	-	TRBV5-1
CASHATKNTEAFF	TGTGCCAGCCACGCGACAAAGAACACTGAAGCTTTCTTT	TRBJ1-1	-	-	TRBV2
CASSSGGAGARSNTIYF	TGTGCCAGCAGCTCAGGGGGCGCAGGAGCCAGGTCGAACACCATATATTTT	TRBJ1-3	-	TRBD1	TRBV5-4
CASSLGWRERTDTQYF	TGTGCCAGCAGCCTAGGGTGGCGGGAACGCACAGATACGCAGTATTTT	TRBJ2-3	-	-	TRBV11-3
CASSGGQGDPYF	TGCGCCAGCAGTGGTGGACAGGGCGATCCGTACTTC	TRBJ2-7	-	TRBD1	TRBV10-1
CASSSQGQVNTEAFF	TGTGCCAGCAGTTCCCAGGGACAGGTGAACACTGAAGCTTTCTTT	TRBJ1-1	-	TRBD1	TRBV27
CASSLTGAGNTIYF	TGTGCCAGCAGCTTGACCGGGGCCGGAAACACCATATATTTT	TRBJ1-3	-	-	TRBV5-6
CASSLLGVNTGELFF	TGTGCCAGCAGCTTATTAGGAGTAAACACCGGGGAGCTGTTTTTT	TRBJ2-2	-	-	TRBV11-3
CASSQSKGNTIYF	TGCGCCAGCAGCCAATCGAAAGGAAACACCATATATTTT	TRBJ1-3	-	-	TRBV4-1
CASRGTGGSEAFF	TGTGCCAGCAGAGGTACAGGGGGCTCTGAAGCTTTCTTT	TRBJ1-1	-	TRBD1	TRBV6-5
CSVPLGRGGNEQFF	TGCAGCGTCCCACTGGGGAGGGGGGGTAATGAGCAGTTCTTC	TRBJ2-1	once	-	TRBV29-1
CASSYRDSHNSPLHF	TGTGCCAGCAGTTACCGGGACTCACATAATTCACCCCTCCACTTT	TRBJ1-6	-	-	TRBV28
CASSEARSGAGEQYF	TGTGCCAGCAGTGAAGCGCGTAGCGGGGCCGGCGAGCAGTACTTC	TRBJ2-7	-	TRBD2	TRBV6-1
CASSEIGGSYEQYF	TGTGCCAGCAGTGAAATAGGGGGGTCCTACGAGCAGTACTTC	TRBJ2-7	-	-	TRBV6-1
CATRRAQGGYGYTF	TGTGCCACCCGAAGGGCCCAGGGAGGCTATGGCTACACCTTC	TRBJ1-2	-	-	TRBV10-3
CASSPWDGYNSPLHF	TGTGCCAGCAGCCCTTGGGACGGTTATAATTCACCCCTCCACTTT	TRBJ1-6	-	-	TRBV3-1/TRBV3-2
CASSQPTGAREKLFF	TGTGCCAGCAGCCAACCGACAGGGGCTAGGGAAAAACTGTTTTTT	TRBJ1-4	-	TRBD1	TRBV3-1/TRBV3-2
CASSLFEGTGELFF	TGTGCCAGCAGCTTGTTCGAGGGAACCGGGGAGCTGTTTTTT	TRBJ2-2	-	-	TRBV5-4
CASRPSGQETQYF	TGCGCCAGCCGGCCTAGCGGCCAAGAGACCCAGTACTTC	TRBJ2-5	-	TRBD2	TRBV10-2
CAWTTEPLYGYTF	TGTGCCTGGACCACAGAGCCCCTTTATGGCTACACCTTC	TRBJ1-2	once	-	TRBV30
CSAGRSSPLHF	TGCAGCGCCGGACGTAGCTCACCCCTCCACTTT	TRBJ1-6	-	-	TRBV29-1